The 23 T cell receptor beta chains in this list originate from one sample, sequenced in a study of shared clonotypes between healthy human individuals. The method was immunoSEQ multiplex PCR; TCRdb's version includes in-frame clones alone and lacks a portion of them. The sample carries around 1,100,000 clones, roughly 77% recorded once. The sequenced sample consisted of memory CD4+ T cells from PBMCs. Subset in this sample: CD45RA-negative fraction. The receptors here all came from a man between 18 and 29 years old in good health. Some clones in this sample may be carry-over from other donors' samples.

This chain connects TRBV6-6 to TRBJ1-5, with TRBD1 identical over 8 bases. There are 14 residues in the CDR3. Trimming at V came to 7 bases and at J to 5 bases, leaving 7 bases not matched to a gene. Germline V lookup: CDR1 MNHNY, CDR2 SVGAGI (reference sequence). The CDR3 nucleotides are TGTGCCAGCACCGGACAGGGTAGGGATCAGCCCCAGCATTTT. It yields the protein CASTGQGRDQPQHF.

The chain's CDR3 is CASSDSFQGDTGELFF. CDR3 nucleotide sequence: TGTGCCAGCAGTGACTCCTTCCAGGGGGACACCGGGGAGCTGTTTTTT. The chain uses TRBV6-4 and TRBJ2-2, with TRBD1 matching over 7 bases. With V trimmed by 0 bases and J by 3 bases, 4 bases remained unmatched. Germline values: CDR1 MRHNA, CDR2 SNTAGT. The CDR3 totals 16 residues.

This chain joins TRBV25-1 and TRBJ2-7; D might be TRBD2 (6 bases). The germline CDR1 and CDR2 sequences are MGHDK and SYGVNS. The CDR3 loop spans 13 amino acids. V was clipped by 9 bases and J by 3 bases, with 15 bases between them. CDR3 region: CASTRPGGYEQYF. The CDR3 nucleotides are TGTGCCAGTACAAGGCCCGGGGGCTACGAGCAGTACTTC.

This chain uses TRBV28 with TRBJ2-7; either TRBD1 or TRBD2 may fit D (5 bases each). CDR3 length equals 15 residues. The ends were cut back, 5 bases at V and 4 bases at J, with 18 bases in the middle. Germline lookup yields CDR1 MDHEN and CDR2 SYDVKM. CDR3: CASSNSVGERYEQYF. The DNA of the CDR3 is TGTGCCAGCAGTAATTCAGTGGGGGAGCGATACGAGCAGTACTTC.

The chain combines TRBV6-4 with TRBJ2-1; 8 bases fit TRBD2. Trimming cost V 6 bases and J 6 bases; bases outside gene matches: 4. The CDR3 runs 13 residues. Germline CDR1 and CDR2: MRHNA and SNTAGT. The CDR3 DNA reads TGTGCCAGCAGCCCCGGGACTAGCAATGAGCAGTTCTTC. Translating it yields CASSPGTSNEQFF.

V is TRBV15 and J is TRBJ1-3, with D possibly being TRBD1 (5 bases). Germline CDR1 is LNHNV and CDR2 is YYDKDF (reference sequence). The CDR3 contains 16 residues. The V end lost 0 bases, the J end lost 1 base, and 10 bases lay between the germline ends. The CDR3, as DNA: TGTGCCACCAGCAGAGATCGCGGGGGGTCTGGAAACACCATATATTTT. Its protein is CATSRDRGGSGNTIYF.

The V gene is TRBV5-1, the J gene TRBJ1-1, with TRBD1 as a possible D gene (5 bases). Germline CDR1 and CDR2: SGHRS and YFSETQ. V shed 3 bases and J shed 3 bases, with 12 bases lying between them. This CDR3 contains 14 residues. The CDR3 spells CASSSGARDTEAFF. The DNA of the CDR3 is TGCGCCAGCAGCTCAGGCGCCAGGGACACTGAAGCTTTCTTT. Combining the CDR3 with reference TRBV5-1 and TRBJ1-1 gives the whole variable domain KAGVTQTPRYLIKTRGQQVTLSCSPISGHRSVSWYQQTPGQGLQFLFEYFSETQRNKGNFPGRFSGRQFSNSRSEMNVSTLELGDSALYLCASSSGARDTEAFFGQGTRLTVV.

The V and J genes are TRBV6-1 and TRBJ2-3; the match to TRBD2 covers 13 bases. There are 17 residues in the CDR3. Germline V gene data show CDR1 as MNHNS and CDR2 as SASEGT. V dropped 0 bases and J dropped 4; count of bases not matched to a gene: 4. DNA for the CDR3: TGTGCCAGCAGTGAAGCCCCAACTAGCGGGGGGGCAGATACGCAGTATTTT. It codes for CASSEAPTSGGADTQYF.

This sequence joins TRBV15 and TRBJ1-1; TRBD1 agrees at 9 bases. Germline V gene data show CDR1 as LNHNV and CDR2 as YYDKDF (reference sequence). Germline trimming cut 1 base from V and 1 base from J; bases unmatched to any gene: 4. The CDR3 runs to 16 residues. DNA of the CDR3: TGTGCCACCAGCAGAGTCCCGGGACAGGGGAACACTGAAGCTTTCTTT. Its protein is CATSRVPGQGNTEAFF.

This clone appeared a few times. The CDR3 DNA reads TGCGCCAGCAGCTTGGCCCTAACTAGCGGGGGGGAAGAGACCCAGTACTTC. This gives the protein CASSLALTSGGEETQYF. This sequence joins TRBV5-1 and TRBJ2-5, with TRBD2 identical over 13 bases. Germline-derived CDR1 and CDR2 are SGHRS and YFSETQ. The J segment lost 3 bases and the V segment lost 0 bases, leaving 5 bases of the junction unmatched. The CDR3 totals 17 residues. Together with reference TRBV5-1 and TRBJ2-5, the CDR3 gives the full variable domain: KAGVTQTPRYLIKTRGQQVTLSCSPISGHRSVSWYQQTPGQGLQFLFEYFSETQRNKGNFPGRFSGRQFSNSRSEMNVSTLELGDSALYLCASSLALTSGGEETQYFGPGTRLLVL.

The chain is built from TRBV6-1 and TRBJ2-7; possibly TRBD2 for D (5 bases). CDR1 is MNHNS and CDR2 is SASEGT in the germline V gene. Trimming took off 7 bases at V and 0 bases at J, with 16 bases between the two ends. The CDR3 sequence is 15 residues long. The CDR3 DNA reads as TGTGCCAGCATCCGAGGGAGCGCAACCTCCTACGAGCAGTACTTC. This sequence encodes CASIRGSATSYEQYF.

The chain uses TRBV28 and TRBJ1-3; TRBD1 is a possible D gene (6 bases). The CDR3 covers 15 residues. V lost 8 bases and J lost 1, with 15 bases in between. Germline CDR1 reads MDHEN; CDR2 reads SYDVKM. Here the CDR3 reads CASRGQLLSGNTIYF. CDR3 nucleotide sequence: TGTGCCAGCCGTGGACAGCTACTATCTGGAAACACCATATATTTT.

The table lists this clone with a count of one. The chain employs TRBV11-2 and TRBJ2-2; 11 bases match TRBD2. The CDR3 runs to 15 residues. Germline V gene lookup returns CDR1 SGHAT and CDR2 FQNNGV. Unmatched junction bases numbered 6, after V lost 5 bases and J lost 7 bases. Written as DNA, the CDR3 is TGTGCCAGCAGCCTGACCGGGACTAGCGGCGGGGAGCTGTTTTTT. Its protein product is CASSLTGTSGGELFF.

This clone has a single count. The chain joins TRBV11-3 to TRBJ2-1; no clear D. The V end lost 1 base, the J end lost 7 bases, and 8 bases lay between the germline ends. Germline V CDR1 and CDR2: SGHNT, YENEEA. The CDR3 consists of 13 residues. CDR3 amino acids: CASSLGQTNEQFF. In DNA form, the CDR3 reads TGTGCCAGCAGCTTAGGCCAGACAAATGAGCAGTTCTTC. Complete variable domain (other parts from reference TRBV11-3 and TRBJ2-1): EAGVVQSPRYKIIEKKQPVAFWCNPISGHNTLYWYLQNLGQGPELLIRYENEEAVDDSQLPKDRFSAERLKGVDSTLKIQPAELGDSAVYLCASSLGQTNEQFFGPGTRLTVL.

This clone was detected only once. This rearrangement joins TRBV28 to TRBJ1-3; 7 bases agree with TRBD1. The V gene end was trimmed by 9 bases and the J gene end by 3 bases; junction bases not matched to a gene: 5. The CDR3 totals 13 residues. Germline CDR1 reads MDHEN; CDR2 reads SYDVKM. The CDR3 nucleotides read TGTGCCAGTTCAGGGGGTTTTGGAAACACCATATATTTT. This sequence encodes CASSGGFGNTIYF. Full variable domain (rest looked up from reference TRBV28 and TRBJ1-3): DVKVTQSSRYLVKRTGEKVFLECVQDMDHENMFWYRQDPGLGLRLIYFSYDVKMKEKGDIPEGYSVSREKKERFSLILESASTNQTSMYLCASSGGFGNTIYFGEGSWLTVV.

This clone was recorded once. The gene calls are TRBV4-1 and TRBJ1-4, with D perhaps TRBD1 (5 bases). The CDR3 is 20 residues long. V gave up 2 bases and J gave up 7 bases, with 29 bases separating them. CDR1 is MGHRA, CDR2 YSYEKL, per germline. The CDR3 region has the DNA TGCGCCAGCAGCCAAAAGTACACCCCAGCGGAGGGGCCCCGCCGTGAAAAACTGTTTTTT. Translated, it gives CASSQKYTPAEGPRREKLFF.

The chain couples TRBV7-6 to TRBJ1-2, with D unclear. There are 14 residues in the CDR3. The V end was cut by 2 bases, the J end by 3 bases, with 10 bases between. Germline CDR1 reads SGHVS; CDR2 reads FNYEAQ. The CDR3 nucleotides are TGTGCCAGCAGCTTAAGGCCCGATGACTATGGCTACACCTTC. This encodes CASSLRPDDYGYTF.

The rearrangement joins TRBV28 to TRBJ1-1; D is ambiguous. CDR1 is MDHEN, CDR2 SYDVKM, per germline. The CDR3 has 14 residues. V lost 2 bases and J lost 5, with 12 bases in between. CDR3 in amino acids: CASSLRFSGTEAFF. The CDR3 DNA reads TGTGCCAGCAGTTTAAGGTTTAGTGGGACTGAAGCTTTCTTT.

The J gene is TRBJ2-3, the V gene TRBV2; TRBD1 might be the D (6 bases). With 5 bases removed from V and 6 bases from J, the gap between germline ends came to 12 bases. The CDR3 length is 13 residues. CDR1 SNHLY and CDR2 FYNNEI come from the germline V gene. In nucleotides, the CDR3 is TGTGCCAGCAGTCTTACAGGGTACGATACGCAGTATTTT. This sequence encodes CASSLTGYDTQYF. Full variable domain (rest looked up from reference TRBV2 and TRBJ2-3): EPEVTQTPSHQVTQMGQEVILRCVPISNHLYFYWYRQILGQKVEFLVSFYNNEISEKSEIFDDQFSVERPDGSNFTLKIRSTKLEDSAMYFCASSLTGYDTQYFGPGTRLTVL.

This clone was detected only once. The V gene is TRBV18, the J gene TRBJ2-6; D possibly corresponds to TRBD2 (5 bases). Trimming removed 4 bases from V and 0 bases from J, with 7 bases in between. In germline, CDR1 is KGHSH, CDR2 LQKENI. The CDR3 sequence is 15 residues long. The CDR3 sequence: CASSLGSSGANVLTF. CDR3 sequence (DNA): TGTGCCAGCTCACTTGGGAGCTCTGGGGCCAACGTCCTGACTTTC.

The genes are TRBV28 and TRBJ2-3; no clear D. The germline V gene encodes CDR1 MDHEN and CDR2 SYDVKM. The CDR3 spans 12 residues. Trimming cost V 7 bases and J 0 bases, with 5 bases left between them. For the CDR3, the DNA is TGTGCCAGCACCCCGAGCACAGATACGCAGTATTTT. Its protein is CASTPSTDTQYF. The variable domain in full, completed from reference TRBV28 and TRBJ2-3, reads DVKVTQSSRYLVKRTGEKVFLECVQDMDHENMFWYRQDPGLGLRLIYFSYDVKMKEKGDIPEGYSVSREKKERFSLILESASTNQTSMYLCASTPSTDTQYFGPGTRLTVL.

The chain uses TRBV28 and TRBJ2-7; maybe TRBD2 (7 bases). Trimming removed 4 bases at V and 9 bases at J, with 22 bases between. This CDR3 comprises 15 residues. Germline loops: CDR1 MDHEN, CDR2 SYDVKM. As DNA, the CDR3 is TGTGCCAGCAGTTCCCCTGGGGGGGGGACACGAGGGCAGTACTTC. This translates into CASSSPGGGTRGQYF.

This chain connects TRBV7-2 to TRBJ2-7, with TRBD1 matching over 8 bases. The CDR3 length is 15 residues. J gave up 2 bases and V 2 bases, and 5 bases lay outside the gene matches. Looked up from germline, CDR1 is SGHTA and CDR2 is FQGNSA. DNA for the CDR3: TGTGCCAGCAGCTTATCCGGGACAGGAGCCTACGAGCAGTACTTC. Translated, it gives CASSLSGTGAYEQYF.